This is a list of T cell receptor beta chains from one sample in a study of blood T cell repertoires in COVID-19. Assay: immunoSEQ multiplex PCR; the TCRdb copy retains only in-frame clones and omits some. Among 350,000 to 450,000 clones, approximately 86% were seen once, and the ten largest hold around 3%. The sample comprised peripheral blood. The source of these receptors is a human donor in a cohort sampled during active COVID-19. The CDR3 runs from the conserved cysteine through the conserved F or W. A D gene is named only where the DNA matches it firmly. Not every row has a clone size; where given, it reads once, few, many or a size class.

J: TRBJ1-3
size: .
D: .
V: TRBV3-1/TRBV3-2
CDR3: CASSPTGLENTIYF
DNA: TGTGCCAGCAGCCCCACAGGGCTCGAAAACACCATATATTTT

J: TRBJ1-1
size: .
D: .
V: TRBV5-1
CDR3: CASTPVSGVNTEAFF
DNA: TGCGCCAGCACTCCAGTCTCAGGGGTGAACACTGAAGCTTTCTTT

J: TRBJ2-7
size: .
D: .
V: TRBV11-2
CDR3: CASSSPRQSSYEQYF
DNA: TGTGCCAGCAGCTCCCCGCGGCAGAGCTCCTACGAGCAGTACTTC

J: TRBJ1-5
size: .
D: TRBD1
V: TRBV10-3
CDR3: CAIGQGPSRPQHF
DNA: TGTGCCATTGGACAGGGGCCCTCCAGGCCCCAGCATTTT

J: TRBJ2-7
size: once
D: .
V: TRBV30
CDR3: CAWSSVLGGSYEQYF
DNA: TGTGCCTGGAGTTCAGTGTTAGGAGGTTCCTACGAGCAGTACTTC

J: TRBJ2-2
size: .
D: .
V: TRBV2
CDR3: CASSETHRDTGELFF
DNA: TGTGCCAGCAGTGAAACACACAGGGACACCGGGGAGCTGTTTTTT

J: TRBJ1-1
size: .
D: TRBD1
V: TRBV7-6
CDR3: CASSLTDRGKTSNTEAFF
DNA: TGTGCCAGCAGCTTAACAGACAGGGGTAAGACATCGAACACTGAAGCTTTCTTT

J: TRBJ2-3
size: .
D: TRBD2
V: TRBV3-1/TRBV3-2
CDR3: CASSQGSFSLAGDHADTQYF
DNA: TGTGCCAGCAGCCAAGGATCATTTAGCCTAGCGGGAGATCATGCAGATACGCAGTATTTT

J: TRBJ2-1
size: .
D: TRBD2
V: TRBV27
CDR3: CASSSLAESSYNEQFF
DNA: TGTGCCAGCAGTTCACTAGCGGAGTCCTCCTACAATGAGCAGTTCTTC

J: TRBJ2-1
size: many
D: TRBD1
V: TRBV6-1
CDR3: CASSEQGQNPEQFF
DNA: TGTGCCAGCAGTGAACAGGGACAGAATCCTGAGCAGTTCTTC

J: TRBJ2-5
size: .
D: .
V: TRBV7-6
CDR3: CASSNRDTMQETQYF
DNA: TGTGCCAGCAGCAACCGGGACACAATGCAAGAGACCCAGTACTTC

J: TRBJ2-1
size: .
D: .
V: TRBV29-1
CDR3: CSVGGGLRNEQFF
DNA: TGCAGCGTTGGCGGGGGCTTACGGAATGAGCAGTTCTTC

J: TRBJ2-7
size: .
D: TRBD1
V: TRBV2
CDR3: CASSETDRGLGEQYF
DNA: TGTGCCAGCAGTGAAACGGACAGGGGGCTGGGGGAGCAGTACTTC

J: TRBJ1-5
size: .
D: TRBD1
V: TRBV7-8
CDR3: CASSLLGTGSNQPQHF
DNA: TGTGCCAGCAGCTTACTGGGGACAGGGAGCAATCAGCCCCAGCATTTT

J: TRBJ2-5
size: .
D: .
V: TRBV5-1
CDR3: CASSIRGGAEETQYF
DNA: TGCGCCAGCAGCATAAGGGGGGGGGCCGAGGAGACCCAGTACTTC

J: TRBJ2-5
size: .
D: TRBD1
V: TRBV2
CDR3: CASSSGQVEVETQYF
DNA: TGTGCCAGCAGTTCTGGACAGGTTGAAGTAGAGACCCAGTACTTC

J: TRBJ2-1
size: few
D: TRBD2
V: TRBV5-4
CDR3: CASSLAPGLAGDNEQFF
DNA: TGTGCCAGCAGCTTGGCCCCCGGGCTAGCGGGAGACAATGAGCAGTTCTTC

J: TRBJ1-4
size: .
D: .
V: TRBV15
CDR3: CATSRDNRNEKLFF
DNA: TGTGCCACCAGCAGAGATAATCGTAATGAAAAACTGTTTTTT

J: TRBJ2-7
size: once
D: .
V: TRBV11-2
CDR3: CASSLRYGTTSFYEQYF
DNA: TGTGCCAGCAGCTTACGATACGGAACGACTTCGTTCTACGAGCAGTACTTC

J: TRBJ2-3
size: .
D: TRBD2
V: TRBV24-1
CDR3: CATSDPRGGGTDTQYF
DNA: TGTGCCACCAGTGATCCTCGGGGGGGCGGTACAGATACGCAGTATTTT

J: TRBJ2-6
size: few
D: .
V: TRBV3-1/TRBV3-2
CDR3: CASSQRLAGGSGANVLTF
DNA: TGTGCCAGCAGCCAAAGGCTTGCCGGGGGTTCAGGGGCCAACGTCCTGACTTTC

J: TRBJ2-3
size: .
D: .
V: TRBV7-2
CDR3: CASSLVGYRGDTQYF
DNA: TGTGCCAGCAGCTTAGTGGGCTACCGGGGGGATACGCAGTATTTT

J: TRBJ1-3
size: .
D: .
V: TRBV29-1
CDR3: CSVSPRTSGNTIYF
DNA: TGCAGCGTTTCTCCAAGAACATCTGGAAACACCATATATTTT

J: TRBJ2-3
size: .
D: .
V: TRBV11-2
CDR3: CASSPGYLLADTQYF
DNA: TGTGCCAGCAGCCCCGGGTATTTACTTGCGGATACGCAGTATTTT

J: TRBJ1-6
size: .
D: .
V: TRBV9
CDR3: CASSVQGWDSPLHF
DNA: TGTGCCAGCAGCGTACAGGGGTGGGATTCACCCCTCCACTTT

J: TRBJ2-3
size: .
D: .
V: TRBV12-3/TRBV12-4
CDR3: CASSLTPGTTQYF
DNA: TGTGCCAGCAGTTTGACCCCCGGGACAACGCAGTATTTT

J: TRBJ2-7
size: few
D: TRBD1
V: TRBV19
CDR3: CASSVRPGQEFYEQYF
DNA: TGTGCCAGTAGTGTTAGACCGGGACAGGAGTTCTACGAGCAGTACTTC

J: TRBJ1-2
size: .
D: TRBD1
V: TRBV19
CDR3: CASSPSGTGDYGYTF
DNA: TGTGCCAGTAGTCCCTCCGGGACAGGAGACTATGGCTACACCTTC

J: TRBJ1-1
size: once
D: TRBD1
V: TRBV7-6
CDR3: CASSETGAAAFF
DNA: TGTGCCAGCAGCGAGACAGGGGCGGCGGCTTTCTTT

J: TRBJ1-3
size: .
D: TRBD1
V: TRBV5-1
CDR3: CASSRGTGGIAGNTIYF
DNA: TGCGCCAGCAGCAGGGGAACAGGGGGCATCGCGGGAAACACCATATATTTT

J: TRBJ1-6
size: .
D: .
V: TRBV5-1
CDR3: CARGSQGAFHF
DNA: TGCGCCAGGGGGTCACAAGGGGCCTTCCACTTT

J: TRBJ2-7
size: .
D: TRBD1
V: TRBV27
CDR3: CASSLRQGPSSYEQYF
DNA: TGTGCCAGCAGTTTGAGACAGGGGCCCTCATCCTACGAGCAGTACTTC

J: TRBJ1-3
size: .
D: .
V: TRBV30
CDR3: CAWKQRGNTIYF
DNA: TGTGCCTGGAAGCAAAGGGGGAACACCATATATTTT

J: TRBJ1-1
size: .
D: TRBD1
V: TRBV30
CDR3: CAWSRWDRGITEAFF
DNA: TGTGCCTGGAGCAGGTGGGACAGGGGGATCACTGAAGCTTTCTTT

J: TRBJ2-2
size: few
D: .
V: TRBV30
CDR3: CAWNYYTGELFF
DNA: TGTGCCTGGAATTATTACACCGGGGAGCTGTTTTTT

J: TRBJ2-1
size: .
D: .
V: TRBV3-1/TRBV3-2
CDR3: CASSPAAQSSYNEQFF
DNA: TGTGCCAGCAGCCCCGCCGCGCAAAGCTCCTACAATGAGCAGTTCTTC

J: TRBJ2-3
size: .
D: TRBD2
V: TRBV6-6
CDR3: CASRAGVSTDTQYF
DNA: TGTGCCAGCAGGGCGGGGGTGAGCACAGATACGCAGTATTTT

J: TRBJ1-4
size: .
D: .
V: TRBV7-9
CDR3: CASSASRGFNEKLFF
DNA: TGTGCCAGCAGCGCTTCCCGGGGATTTAACGAAAAACTGTTTTTT

J: TRBJ1-1
size: .
D: .
V: TRBV7-9
CDR3: CASSSASQDVTEAFF
DNA: TGTGCCAGCAGCTCCGCCTCACAGGACGTCACTGAAGCTTTCTTT

J: TRBJ2-1
size: .
D: TRBD2
V: TRBV7-3
CDR3: CASSRGLAGDSQFF
DNA: TGTGCCAGCAGCCGGGGACTAGCGGGGGATTCGCAGTTCTTC

J: TRBJ2-2
size: .
D: .
V: TRBV30
CDR3: CAWSERAGRTGELFF
DNA: TGTGCCTGGAGCGAGCGGGCTGGTCGCACCGGGGAGCTGTTTTTT

J: TRBJ2-7
size: .
D: TRBD1
V: TRBV5-1
CDR3: CASSHGQGAYEQYF
DNA: TGCGCCAGCAGCCATGGACAGGGGGCCTACGAGCAGTACTTC

J: TRBJ2-7
size: .
D: TRBD2
V: TRBV6-5
CDR3: CATQPIPGGYEQYF
DNA: TGTGCCACCCAACCAATACCGGGGGGCTACGAGCAGTACTTC

J: TRBJ2-1
size: .
D: .
V: TRBV19
CDR3: CASSIAGLNYNEQFF
DNA: TGTGCCAGTAGTATAGCTGGACTAAACTACAATGAGCAGTTCTTC

J: TRBJ2-7
size: .
D: .
V: TRBV28
CDR3: CASSYGQFLREQYF
DNA: TGTGCCAGCAGTTACGGACAATTTCTCAGGGAGCAGTACTTC